The clone carrying this T cell receptor (beta chain) has ten or more counts. What it binds is not known. Extraction also yielded germline DNA, while blood RNA was obtained from unsorted whole blood. Chronic HBV infection affected patients, none of whom had received treatment. Before the operation took place, roughly 4.2 milliliters of peripheral blood were collected. The researchers produced TCR beta cDNA from about 510 ng total RNA with a constant-region primer. Libraries covering TCR beta were generated through three nested multiplex PCR rounds (using a slightly modified ARM-PCR). The first two PCR rounds used TRBV1-TRBV30 forward primers with a C-beta reverse primer, about 10 cycles each. In TCRdb, the multiplex PCR reads were re-called with MiXCR into one record per CDR3 protein. The sample has some 180,000 distinct CDR3 sequences, 50% to 75% seen once. Trimming took 4 bases from V and 0 from J, leaving 10 bases between them. The CDR3 covers 14 residues. Per the germline V gene, CDR1 is WNHNN and CDR2 is SYGVQD (reference sequence).

This sample stems from a study of tumor-infiltrating lymphocytes in primary liver carcinoma. General study points: Overlap in tumor-adjacent and tumor-blood pairs fell below that of tumor region pairs. Tumors and blood were compared for top-250-clone fraction, and tumors had the significantly higher value (p = 0.039).

The V call is TRBV10-1, the J call TRBJ2-7, with D unresolved. The receptor's source is a man aged 40-55 years with primary liver carcinoma and hepatitis B virus infection. Source material: peripheral blood. CDR3 bases: TGCGCCAGCAGTGGGACGGGCAGCTCCTACGAGCAGTACTTC. This sequence encodes CASSGTGSSYEQYF.